This T cell receptor (beta chain) was found in a study of lymphopenia after photon versus proton radiotherapy. Worth noting for this clone: Its antigen remains unknown.

Here immunoSEQ multiplex PCR was the method, and the copy in TCRdb shows in-frame clones only, minus some. The data contain around 64,000 clones, under 95% of them singletons. The study, taken as a whole, reports: A bigger post-nadir fall in TCR diversity correlated inversely with survival time in deceased patients. Under photons, naive T cells and diversity fell while effector/memory populations rose. Authors raise, but do not show, better survival with proton therapy. After lymphocyte nadir, photon-treated repertoires showed oligoclonal expansion, especially CD8+ Temra.

The length of the CDR3 is 13 residues. Germline V gene data show CDR1 as MDHEN and CDR2 as SYDVKM. Unmatched junction bases numbered 8, after V lost 7 bases and J lost 9 bases. The sample here was peripheral blood, taken from a patient treated with photon-based radiotherapy. V gene TRBV28 combines with J gene TRBJ1-3; 8 bases align to TRBD1. The sequence was collected from a woman aged 40 to 49 with cholangiocarcinoma. The CDR3: CASKTGAGSTIYF. The DNA for the CDR3 is TGTGCCAGCAAGACAGGGGCGGGGAGCACCATATATTTT.